This entry is about one T cell receptor (beta chain). Its antigen is not identified. A v3.0 immunoSEQ assay was performed at survey level. The table came from immunoSEQ multiplex PCR; TCRdb's copy has only in-frame clones and leaves some out. The sample gives about 16,000 clones, roughly 88% of which show up once; roughly 14% is in the top ten. This specimen belongs to a study of long-term antiretroviral therapy in people with HIV. Regarding the study as a whole: After ART, diversity increased yet remained lower than transplant donor controls.

The TCR sequence derives from a woman aged 25-40 years with HIV. This specimen consisted of unsorted PBMCs, obtained more than 2.2 years before starting antiretroviral therapy.

The CDR3 reads CASSLAGQGRGYTF. The CDR3 nucleotides read TGCGCCAGCAGCTTGGCCGGGCAGGGTCGAGGCTACACCTTC. The genes are TRBV5-1 and TRBJ1-2; possibly TRBD1 for D (5 bases). CDR3 length: 14 residues. Trimming cost V 0 bases and J 8 bases, with 14 bases left between them. Looked up from germline, CDR1 is SGHRS and CDR2 is YFSETQ.